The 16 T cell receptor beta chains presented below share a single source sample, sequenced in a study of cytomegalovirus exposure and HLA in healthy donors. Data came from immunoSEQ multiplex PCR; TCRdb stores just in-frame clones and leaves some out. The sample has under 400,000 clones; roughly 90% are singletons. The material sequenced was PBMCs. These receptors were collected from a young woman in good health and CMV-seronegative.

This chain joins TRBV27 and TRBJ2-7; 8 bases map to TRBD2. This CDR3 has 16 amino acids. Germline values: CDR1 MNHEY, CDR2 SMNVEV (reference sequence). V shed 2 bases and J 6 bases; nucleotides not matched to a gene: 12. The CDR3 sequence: CASSLNTGGLPFEQYF. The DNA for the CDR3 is TGTGCCAGCAGTTTAAATACGGGGGGGCTCCCCTTCGAGCAGTACTTC.

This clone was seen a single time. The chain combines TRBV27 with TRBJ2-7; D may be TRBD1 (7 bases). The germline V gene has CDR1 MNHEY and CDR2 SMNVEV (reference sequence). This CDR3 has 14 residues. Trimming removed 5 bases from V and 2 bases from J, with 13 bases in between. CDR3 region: CASSQGGYTYEQYF. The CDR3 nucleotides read TGTGCCAGCAGTCAGGGGGGTTACACCTACGAGCAGTACTTC.

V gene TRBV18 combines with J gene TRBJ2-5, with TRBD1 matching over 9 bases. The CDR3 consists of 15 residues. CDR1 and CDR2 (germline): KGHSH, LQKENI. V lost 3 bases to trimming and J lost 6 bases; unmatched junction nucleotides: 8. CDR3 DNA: TGTGCCAGCTCACCTGGTCGGACAGGGGTGCAGACCCAGTACTTC. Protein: CASSPGRTGVQTQYF.

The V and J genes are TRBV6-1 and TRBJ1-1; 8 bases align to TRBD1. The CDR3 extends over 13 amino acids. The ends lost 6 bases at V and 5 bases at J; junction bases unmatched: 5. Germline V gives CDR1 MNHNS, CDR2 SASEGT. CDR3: CASRVDRGTEAFF. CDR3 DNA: TGTGCCAGCAGGGTAGACAGGGGAACTGAAGCTTTCTTT.

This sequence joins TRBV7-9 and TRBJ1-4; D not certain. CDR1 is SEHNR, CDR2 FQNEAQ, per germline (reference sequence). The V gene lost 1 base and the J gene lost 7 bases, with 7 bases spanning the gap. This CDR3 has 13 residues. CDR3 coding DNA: TGTGCCAGCAGCTTAGGGGCCTCTGAAAAACTGTTTTTT. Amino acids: CASSLGASEKLFF.

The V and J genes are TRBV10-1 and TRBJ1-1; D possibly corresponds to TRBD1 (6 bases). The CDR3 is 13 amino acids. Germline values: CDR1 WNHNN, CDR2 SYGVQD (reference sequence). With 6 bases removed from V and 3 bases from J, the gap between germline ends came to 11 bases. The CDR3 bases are TGCGCCAGCAGCCAGGGGAAGTACACTGAAGCTTTCTTT. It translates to CASSQGKYTEAFF.

The CDR3 region has the DNA TGTGCCAGCAGTTTGGGAGGGGAATATGAAGCTTTCTTT. Translation: CASSLGGEYEAFF. V is TRBV27 and J is TRBJ1-1, with D perhaps TRBD1 (5 bases). The V gene's germline CDR1 is MNHEY and CDR2 SMNVEV (reference sequence). Trimming pared 3 bases from V and 7 bases from J, leaving 12 bases between. The CDR3 covers 13 residues.

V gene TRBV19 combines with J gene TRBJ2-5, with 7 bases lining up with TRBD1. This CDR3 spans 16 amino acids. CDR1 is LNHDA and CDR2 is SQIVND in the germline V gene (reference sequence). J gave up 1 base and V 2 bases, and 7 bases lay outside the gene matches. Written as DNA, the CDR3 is TGTGCCAGTAGTATAAAGGGACAGCTACTCCAAGAGACCCAGTACTTC. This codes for CASSIKGQLLQETQYF.

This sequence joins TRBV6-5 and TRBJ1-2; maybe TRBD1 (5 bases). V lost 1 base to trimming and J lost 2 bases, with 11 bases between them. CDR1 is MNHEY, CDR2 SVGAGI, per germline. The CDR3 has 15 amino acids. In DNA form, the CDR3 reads TGTGCCAGCAGTTACTTGGGCCGGGGGAACTATGGCTACACCTTC. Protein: CASSYLGRGNYGYTF.

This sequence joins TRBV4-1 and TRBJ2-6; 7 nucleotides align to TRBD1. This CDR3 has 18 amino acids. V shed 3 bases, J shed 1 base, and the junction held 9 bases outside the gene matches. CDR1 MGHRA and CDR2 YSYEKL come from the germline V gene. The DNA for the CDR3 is TGCGCCAGCAGCCATAACAGGGGTTTAGAATCTGGGGCCAACGTCCTGACTTTC. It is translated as CASSHNRGLESGANVLTF.

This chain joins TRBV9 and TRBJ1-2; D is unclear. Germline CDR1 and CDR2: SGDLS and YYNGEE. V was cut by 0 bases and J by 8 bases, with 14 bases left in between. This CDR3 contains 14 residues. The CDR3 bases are TGTGCCAGCAGCGTAGCCGAGACCGCCGGGGGCTACACCTTC. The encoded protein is CASSVAETAGGYTF.

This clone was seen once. This CDR3 reads CASSPGLETGRYEQYF. The CDR3 DNA is TGCGCCAGCAGCCCCGGACTGGAGACAGGTCGGTACGAGCAGTACTTC. The rearrangement links TRBV5-1 to TRBJ2-7, with D perhaps TRBD1 (6 bases). Looked up from germline, CDR1 is SGHRS and CDR2 is YFSETQ. V shed 4 bases and J shed 4 bases, with 21 bases lying between them. The CDR3 length is 16 residues.

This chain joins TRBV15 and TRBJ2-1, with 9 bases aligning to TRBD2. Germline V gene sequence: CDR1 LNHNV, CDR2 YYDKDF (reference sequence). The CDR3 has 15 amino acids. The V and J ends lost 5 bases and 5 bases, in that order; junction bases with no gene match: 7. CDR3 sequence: CATSYSGGGHNEQFF. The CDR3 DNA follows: TGTGCCACCAGCTATAGCGGGGGAGGCCACAATGAGCAGTTCTTC.

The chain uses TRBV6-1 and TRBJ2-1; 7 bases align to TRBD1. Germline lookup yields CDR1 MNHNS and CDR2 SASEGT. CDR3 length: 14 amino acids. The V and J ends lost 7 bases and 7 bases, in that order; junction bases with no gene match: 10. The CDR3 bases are TGTGCCAGCACCTCCGGGACAGTCAGAAATGAGCAGTTCTTC. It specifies CASTSGTVRNEQFF.

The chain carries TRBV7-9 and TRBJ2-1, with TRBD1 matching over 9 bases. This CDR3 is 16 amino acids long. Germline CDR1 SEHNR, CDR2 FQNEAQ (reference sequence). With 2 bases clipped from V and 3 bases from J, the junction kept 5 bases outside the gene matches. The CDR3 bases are TGTGCCAGCAGCTTATCCGGGACAGGGTTCTACAATGAGCAGTTCTTC. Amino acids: CASSLSGTGFYNEQFF.

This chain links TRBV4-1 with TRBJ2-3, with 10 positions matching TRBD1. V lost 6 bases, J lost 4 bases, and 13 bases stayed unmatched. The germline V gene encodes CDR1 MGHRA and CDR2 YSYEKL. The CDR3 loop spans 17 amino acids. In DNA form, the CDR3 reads TGCGCCAGCAGTCTTGAGGGACAGGGGACTGGGGCAGATACGCAGTATTTT. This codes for CASSLEGQGTGADTQYF.